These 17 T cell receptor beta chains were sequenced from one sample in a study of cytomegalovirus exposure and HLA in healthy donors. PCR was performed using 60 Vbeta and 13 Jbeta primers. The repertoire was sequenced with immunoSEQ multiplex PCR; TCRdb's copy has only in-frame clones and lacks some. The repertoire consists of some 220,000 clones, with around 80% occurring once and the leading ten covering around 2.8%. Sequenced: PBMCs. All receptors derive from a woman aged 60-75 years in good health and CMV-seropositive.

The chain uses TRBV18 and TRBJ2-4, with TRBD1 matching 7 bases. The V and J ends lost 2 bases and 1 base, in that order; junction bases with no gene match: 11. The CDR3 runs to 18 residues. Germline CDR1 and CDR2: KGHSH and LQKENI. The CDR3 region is CASSPFGQAPRAKNIQYF. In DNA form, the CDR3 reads TGTGCCAGCTCACCATTCGGACAGGCCCCTCGGGCCAAAAACATTCAGTACTTC.

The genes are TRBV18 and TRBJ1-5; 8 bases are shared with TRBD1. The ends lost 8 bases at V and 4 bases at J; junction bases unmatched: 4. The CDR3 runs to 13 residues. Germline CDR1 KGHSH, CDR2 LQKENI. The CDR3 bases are TGTGCCAGCGGACAGGGCGAGAATCAGCCCCAGCATTTT. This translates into CASGQGENQPQHF.

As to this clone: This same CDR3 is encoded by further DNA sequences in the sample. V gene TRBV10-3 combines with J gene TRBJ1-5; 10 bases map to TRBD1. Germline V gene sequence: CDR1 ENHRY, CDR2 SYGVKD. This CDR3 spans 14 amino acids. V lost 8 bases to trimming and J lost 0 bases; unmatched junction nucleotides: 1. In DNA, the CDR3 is TGTGCCATCGGGACAGGGGATAGCAATCAGCCCCAGCATTTT. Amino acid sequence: CAIGTGDSNQPQHF.

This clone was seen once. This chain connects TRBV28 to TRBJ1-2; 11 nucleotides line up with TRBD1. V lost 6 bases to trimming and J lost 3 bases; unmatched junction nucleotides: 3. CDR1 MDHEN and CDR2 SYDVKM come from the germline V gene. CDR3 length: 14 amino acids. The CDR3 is CASSPGQGDYGYTF. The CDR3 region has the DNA TGTGCCAGCAGCCCGGGACAGGGGGACTATGGCTACACCTTC.

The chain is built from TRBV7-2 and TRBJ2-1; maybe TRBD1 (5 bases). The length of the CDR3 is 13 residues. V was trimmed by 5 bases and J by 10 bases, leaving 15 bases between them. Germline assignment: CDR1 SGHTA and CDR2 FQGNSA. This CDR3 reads CASSPQGRGEQFF. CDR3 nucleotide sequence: TGTGCCAGCAGCCCCCAGGGCCGAGGAGAGCAGTTCTTC. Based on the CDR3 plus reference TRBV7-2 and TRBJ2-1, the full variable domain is GAGVSQSPSNKVTEKGKDVELRCDPISGHTALYWYRQSLGQGLEFLIYFQGNSAPDKSGLPSDRFSAERTGGSVSTLTIQRTQQEDSAVYLCASSPQGRGEQFFGPGTRLTVL.

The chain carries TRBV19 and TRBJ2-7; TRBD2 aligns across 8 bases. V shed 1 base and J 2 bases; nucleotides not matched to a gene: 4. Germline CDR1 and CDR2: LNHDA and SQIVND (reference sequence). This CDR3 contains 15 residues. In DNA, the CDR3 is TGTGCCAGTAGTATAGTAACTAGCGGAACCTACGAGCAGTACTTC. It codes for CASSIVTSGTYEQYF.

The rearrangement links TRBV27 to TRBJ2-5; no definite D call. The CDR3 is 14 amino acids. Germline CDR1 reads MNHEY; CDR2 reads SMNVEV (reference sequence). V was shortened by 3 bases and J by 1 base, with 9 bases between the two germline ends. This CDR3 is CASSLKSSQETQYF. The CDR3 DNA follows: TGTGCCAGCAGTTTGAAGAGTTCCCAAGAGACCCAGTACTTC.

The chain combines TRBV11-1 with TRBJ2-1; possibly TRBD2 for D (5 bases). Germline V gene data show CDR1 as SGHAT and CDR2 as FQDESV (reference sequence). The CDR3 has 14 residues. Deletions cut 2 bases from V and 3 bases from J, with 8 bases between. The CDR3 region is CASSLRRDYNEQFF. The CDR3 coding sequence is TGTGCCAGCAGCTTACGCCGGGACTACAATGAGCAGTTCTTC. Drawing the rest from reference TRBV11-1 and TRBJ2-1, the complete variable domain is EAEVAQSPRYKITEKSQAVAFWCDPISGHATLYWYRQILGQGPELLVQFQDESVVDDSQLPKDRFSAERLKGVDSTLKIQPAELGDSAMYLCASSLRRDYNEQFFGPGTRLTVL.

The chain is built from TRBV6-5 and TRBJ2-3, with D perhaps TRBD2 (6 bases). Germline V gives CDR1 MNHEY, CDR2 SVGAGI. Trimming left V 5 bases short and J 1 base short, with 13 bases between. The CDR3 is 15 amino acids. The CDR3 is CASSPPGTRTDTQYF. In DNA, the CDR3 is TGTGCCAGCAGTCCGCCCGGGACTCGCACAGATACGCAGTATTTT.

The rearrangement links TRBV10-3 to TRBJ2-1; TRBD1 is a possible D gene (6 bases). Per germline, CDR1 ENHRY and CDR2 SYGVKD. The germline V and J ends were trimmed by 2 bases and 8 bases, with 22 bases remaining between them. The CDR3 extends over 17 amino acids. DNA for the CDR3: TGTGCCATCAGTGAGCCCTCCTTACAGGGACGGCGGGATGAGCAGTTCTTC. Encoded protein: CAISEPSLQGRRDEQFF.

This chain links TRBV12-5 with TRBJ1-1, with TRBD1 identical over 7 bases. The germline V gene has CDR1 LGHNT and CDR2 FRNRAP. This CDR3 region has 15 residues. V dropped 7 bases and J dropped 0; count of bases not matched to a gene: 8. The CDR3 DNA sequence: TGTGCTAGTGACGGCAGGGGGGCGATGAACACTGAAGCTTTCTTT. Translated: CASDGRGAMNTEAFF.

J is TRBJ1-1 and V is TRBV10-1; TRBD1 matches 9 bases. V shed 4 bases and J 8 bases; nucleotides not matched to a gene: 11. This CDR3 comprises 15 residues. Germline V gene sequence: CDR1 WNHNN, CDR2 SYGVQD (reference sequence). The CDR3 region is CASSGPDRGAAEAFF. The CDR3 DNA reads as TGCGCCAGCAGTGGACCGGACAGGGGAGCAGCAGAAGCTTTCTTT.

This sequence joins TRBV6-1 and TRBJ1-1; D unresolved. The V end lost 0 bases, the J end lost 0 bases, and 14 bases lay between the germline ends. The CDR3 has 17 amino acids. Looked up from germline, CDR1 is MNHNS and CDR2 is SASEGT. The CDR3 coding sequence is TGTGCCAGCAGTGAAGCGGTAAAGCTACTCATGAACACTGAAGCTTTCTTT. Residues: CASSEAVKLLMNTEAFF.

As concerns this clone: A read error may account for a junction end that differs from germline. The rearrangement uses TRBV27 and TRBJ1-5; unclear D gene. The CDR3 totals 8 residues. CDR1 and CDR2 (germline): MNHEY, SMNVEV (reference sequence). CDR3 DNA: TGTGCCACACTTGATGGTGTTTTT. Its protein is CATLDGVF.

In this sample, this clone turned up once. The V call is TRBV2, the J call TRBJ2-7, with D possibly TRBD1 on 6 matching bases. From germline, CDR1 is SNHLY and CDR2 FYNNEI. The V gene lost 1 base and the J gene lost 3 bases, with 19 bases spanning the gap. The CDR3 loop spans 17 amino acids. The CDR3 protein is CASSEELSDSGGYEQYF. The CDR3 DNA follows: TGTGCCAGCAGTGAAGAGTTGTCGGACAGTGGCGGCTACGAGCAGTACTTC.

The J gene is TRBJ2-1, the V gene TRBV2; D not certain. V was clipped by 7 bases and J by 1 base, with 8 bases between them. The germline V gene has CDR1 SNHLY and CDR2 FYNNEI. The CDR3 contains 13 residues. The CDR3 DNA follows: TGTGCCAGCACGGTAGATTCCTACAATGAGCAGTTCTTC. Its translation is CASTVDSYNEQFF.

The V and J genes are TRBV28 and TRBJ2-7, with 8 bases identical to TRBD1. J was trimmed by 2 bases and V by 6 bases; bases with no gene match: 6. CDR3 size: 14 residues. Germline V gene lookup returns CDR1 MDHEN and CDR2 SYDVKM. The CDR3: CASSRSTGAYEQYF. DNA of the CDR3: TGTGCCAGCAGCCGATCGACAGGGGCCTACGAGCAGTACTTC.